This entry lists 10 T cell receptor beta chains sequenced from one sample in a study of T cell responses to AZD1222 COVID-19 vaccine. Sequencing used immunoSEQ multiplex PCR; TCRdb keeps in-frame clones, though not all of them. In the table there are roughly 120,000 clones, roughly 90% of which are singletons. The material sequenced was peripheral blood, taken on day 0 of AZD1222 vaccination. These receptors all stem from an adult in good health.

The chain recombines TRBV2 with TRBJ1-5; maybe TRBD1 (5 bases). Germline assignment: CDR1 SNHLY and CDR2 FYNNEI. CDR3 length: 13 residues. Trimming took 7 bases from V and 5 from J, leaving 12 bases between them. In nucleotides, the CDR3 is TGTGCCAGCAAGGGGTGGGGATATCAGCCCCAGCATTTT. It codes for CASKGWGYQPQHF.

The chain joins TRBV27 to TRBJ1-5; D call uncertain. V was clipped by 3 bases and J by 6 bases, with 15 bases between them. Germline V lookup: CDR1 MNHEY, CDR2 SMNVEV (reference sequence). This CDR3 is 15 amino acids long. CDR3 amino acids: CASSFGAAGSQPQHF. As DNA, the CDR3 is TGTGCCAGCAGTTTCGGTGCGGCGGGGAGTCAGCCCCAGCATTTT.

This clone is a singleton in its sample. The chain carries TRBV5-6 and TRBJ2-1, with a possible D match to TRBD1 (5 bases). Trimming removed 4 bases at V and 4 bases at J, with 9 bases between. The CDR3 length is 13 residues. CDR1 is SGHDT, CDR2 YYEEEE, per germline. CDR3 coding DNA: TGTGCCAGCAGCATAGACAGATACAATGAGCAGTTCTTC. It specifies CASSIDRYNEQFF.

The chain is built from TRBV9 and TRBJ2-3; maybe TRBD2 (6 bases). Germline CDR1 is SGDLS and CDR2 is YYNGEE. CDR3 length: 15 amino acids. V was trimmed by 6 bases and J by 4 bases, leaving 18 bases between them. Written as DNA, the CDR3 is TGTGCCAGCACCCAAGGATCGGGAGTGGCAGATACGCAGTATTTT. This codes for CASTQGSGVADTQYF.

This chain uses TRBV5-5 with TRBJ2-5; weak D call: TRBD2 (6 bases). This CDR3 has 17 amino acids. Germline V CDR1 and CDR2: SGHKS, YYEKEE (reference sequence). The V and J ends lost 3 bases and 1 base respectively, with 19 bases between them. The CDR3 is CASSSGLAHPIQETQYF. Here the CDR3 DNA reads TGTGCCAGCAGCTCAGGGCTAGCGCACCCCATCCAAGAGACCCAGTACTTC.

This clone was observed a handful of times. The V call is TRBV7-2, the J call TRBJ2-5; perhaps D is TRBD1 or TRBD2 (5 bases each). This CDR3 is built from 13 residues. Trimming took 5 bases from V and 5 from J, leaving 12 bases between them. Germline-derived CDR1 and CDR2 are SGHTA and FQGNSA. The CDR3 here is CASSRDARETQYF. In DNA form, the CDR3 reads TGTGCCAGCAGCCGGGACGCTCGGGAGACCCAGTACTTC.

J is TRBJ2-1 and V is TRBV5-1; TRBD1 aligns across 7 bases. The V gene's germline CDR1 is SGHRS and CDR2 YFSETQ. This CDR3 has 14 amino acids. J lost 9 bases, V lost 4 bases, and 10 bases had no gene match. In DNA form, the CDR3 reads TGCGCCAGCAGCCCCGGACAGGTTTATGGTGAGCAGTTCTTC. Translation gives CASSPGQVYGEQFF.

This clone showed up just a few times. The CDR3 protein is CASSLERPEKLFF. The CDR3 nucleotides are TGCGCCAGCAGCTTGGAACGGCCGGAAAAACTGTTTTTT. This chain joins TRBV5-1 and TRBJ1-4, with D uncertain. This CDR3 region has 13 residues. Trimming stripped 0 bases from V and 8 bases from J, with 8 bases between. Germline V CDR1 and CDR2: SGHRS, YFSETQ. The whole variable domain, remainder taken from reference TRBV5-1 and TRBJ1-4, is KAGVTQTPRYLIKTRGQQVTLSCSPISGHRSVSWYQQTPGQGLQFLFEYFSETQRNKGNFPGRFSGRQFSNSRSEMNVSTLELGDSALYLCASSLERPEKLFFGSGTQLSVL.

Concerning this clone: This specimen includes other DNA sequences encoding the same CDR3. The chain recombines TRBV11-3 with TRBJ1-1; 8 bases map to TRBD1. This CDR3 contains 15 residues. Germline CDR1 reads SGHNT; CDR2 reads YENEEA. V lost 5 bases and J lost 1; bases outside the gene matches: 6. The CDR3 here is CASSISGQGNTEAFF. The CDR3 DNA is TGTGCCAGCAGCATTTCCGGACAGGGGAACACTGAAGCTTTCTTT.

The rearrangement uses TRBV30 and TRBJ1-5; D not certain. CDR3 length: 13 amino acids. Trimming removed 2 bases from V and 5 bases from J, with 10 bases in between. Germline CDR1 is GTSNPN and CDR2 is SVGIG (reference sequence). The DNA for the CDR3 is TGTGCCTGGAGTCTGGGGAGGGATCAGCCCCAGCATTTT. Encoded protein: CAWSLGRDQPQHF.